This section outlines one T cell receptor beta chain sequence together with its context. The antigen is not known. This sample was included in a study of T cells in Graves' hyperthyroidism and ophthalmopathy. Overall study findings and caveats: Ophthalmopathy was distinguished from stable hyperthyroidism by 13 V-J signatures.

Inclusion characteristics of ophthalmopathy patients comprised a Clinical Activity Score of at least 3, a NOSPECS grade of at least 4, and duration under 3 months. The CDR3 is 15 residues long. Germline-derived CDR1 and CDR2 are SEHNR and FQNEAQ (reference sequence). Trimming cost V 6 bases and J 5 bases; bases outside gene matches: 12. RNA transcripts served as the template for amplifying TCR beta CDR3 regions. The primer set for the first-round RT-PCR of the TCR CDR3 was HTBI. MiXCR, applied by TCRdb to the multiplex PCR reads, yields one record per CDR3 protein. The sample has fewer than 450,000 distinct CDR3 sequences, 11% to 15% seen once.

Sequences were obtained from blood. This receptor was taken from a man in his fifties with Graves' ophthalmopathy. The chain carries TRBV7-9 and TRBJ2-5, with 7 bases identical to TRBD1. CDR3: CASRPGTDYLETQYF. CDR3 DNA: TGTGCCAGCAGACCCGGGACAGACTATCTGGAGACCCAGTACTTC.